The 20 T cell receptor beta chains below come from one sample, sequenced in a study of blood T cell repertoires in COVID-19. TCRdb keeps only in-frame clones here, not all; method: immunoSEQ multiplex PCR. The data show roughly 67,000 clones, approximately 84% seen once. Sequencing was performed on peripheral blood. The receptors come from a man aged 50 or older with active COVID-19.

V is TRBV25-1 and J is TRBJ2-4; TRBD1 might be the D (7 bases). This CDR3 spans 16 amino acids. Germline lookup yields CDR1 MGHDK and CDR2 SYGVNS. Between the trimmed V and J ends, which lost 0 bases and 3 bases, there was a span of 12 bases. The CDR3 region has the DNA TGTGCCAGCAGTGAATATGCGGGGACAGACAAAAACATTCAGTACTTC. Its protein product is CASSEYAGTDKNIQYF.

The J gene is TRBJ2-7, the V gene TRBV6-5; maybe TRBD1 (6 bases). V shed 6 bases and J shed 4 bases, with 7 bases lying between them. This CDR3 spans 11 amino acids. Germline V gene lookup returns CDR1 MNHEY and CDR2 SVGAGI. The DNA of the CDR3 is TGTGCCAGCAGGAGGGGGTACGAGCAGTACTTC. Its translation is CASRRGYEQYF.

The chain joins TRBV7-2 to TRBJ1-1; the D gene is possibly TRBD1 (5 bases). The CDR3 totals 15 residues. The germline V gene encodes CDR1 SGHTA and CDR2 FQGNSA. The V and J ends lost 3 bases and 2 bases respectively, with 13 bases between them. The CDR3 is CASSLRAGHNTEAFF. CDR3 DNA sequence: TGTGCCAGCAGCTTGCGGGCGGGGCACAACACTGAAGCTTTCTTT. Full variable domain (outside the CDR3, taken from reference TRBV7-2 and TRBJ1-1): GAGVSQSPSNKVTEKGKDVELRCDPISGHTALYWYRQSLGQGLEFLIYFQGNSAPDKSGLPSDRFSAERTGGSVSTLTIQRTQQEDSAVYLCASSLRAGHNTEAFFGQGTRLTVV.

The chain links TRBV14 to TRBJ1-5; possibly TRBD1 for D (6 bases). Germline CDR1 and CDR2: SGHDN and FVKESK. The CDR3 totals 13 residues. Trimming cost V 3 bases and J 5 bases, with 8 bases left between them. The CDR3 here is CASSQGADQPQHF. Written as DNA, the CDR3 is TGTGCCAGCAGCCAGGGGGCCGATCAGCCCCAGCATTTT.

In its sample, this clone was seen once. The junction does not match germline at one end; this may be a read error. CDR3 region: CAWTFPRGGGF. The CDR3 nucleotides read TGTGCCTGGACCTTCCCTCGGGGGGGTGGCTTC. This sequence joins TRBV30 and TRBJ2-7, with 8 bases that match TRBD2. The CDR3 runs 11 residues. In germline, CDR1 is GTSNPN, CDR2 SVGIG (reference sequence).

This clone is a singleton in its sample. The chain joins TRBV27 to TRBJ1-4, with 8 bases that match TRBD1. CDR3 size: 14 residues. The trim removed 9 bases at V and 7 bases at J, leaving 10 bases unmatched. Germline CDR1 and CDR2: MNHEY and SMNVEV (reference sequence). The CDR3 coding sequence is TGTGCCAGTAGAACCCAGGGGGCTGGTGAAAAACTGTTTTTT. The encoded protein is CASRTQGAGEKLFF.

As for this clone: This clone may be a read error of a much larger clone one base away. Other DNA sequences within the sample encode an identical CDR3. The CDR3 DNA follows: TGTGCCTGGAGTGGGTCGGGGGGGGGCTACACCTTC. Translated, it gives CAWSGSGGGYTF. The chain joins TRBV30 to TRBJ1-2; a weak D match, TRBD1 (5 bases). Trimming took off 1 base at V and 8 bases at J, with 11 bases between the two ends. There are 12 residues in the CDR3. Germline V gene sequence: CDR1 GTSNPN, CDR2 SVGIG (reference sequence).

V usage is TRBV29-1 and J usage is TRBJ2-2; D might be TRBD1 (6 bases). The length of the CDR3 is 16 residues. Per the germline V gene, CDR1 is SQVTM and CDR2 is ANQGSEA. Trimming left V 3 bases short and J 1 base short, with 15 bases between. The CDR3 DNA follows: TGCAGCGTTGAGGGCCCTGGGACAAGGAACACCGGGGAGCTGTTTTTT. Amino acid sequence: CSVEGPGTRNTGELFF.

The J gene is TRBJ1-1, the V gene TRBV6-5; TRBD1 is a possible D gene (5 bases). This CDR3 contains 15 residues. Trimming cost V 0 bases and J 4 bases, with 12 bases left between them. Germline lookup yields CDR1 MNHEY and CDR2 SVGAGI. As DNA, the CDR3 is TGTGCCAGCAGTTACTCGACAGTGCGGTCCACTGAAGCTTTCTTT. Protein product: CASSYSTVRSTEAFF.

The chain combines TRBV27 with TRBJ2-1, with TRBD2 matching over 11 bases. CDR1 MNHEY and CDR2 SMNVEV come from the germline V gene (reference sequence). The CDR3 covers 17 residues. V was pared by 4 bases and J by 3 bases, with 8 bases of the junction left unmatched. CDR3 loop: CASSSLPLAGDYNEQFF. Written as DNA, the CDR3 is TGTGCCAGCAGTTCCTTACCACTAGCGGGAGACTACAATGAGCAGTTCTTC.

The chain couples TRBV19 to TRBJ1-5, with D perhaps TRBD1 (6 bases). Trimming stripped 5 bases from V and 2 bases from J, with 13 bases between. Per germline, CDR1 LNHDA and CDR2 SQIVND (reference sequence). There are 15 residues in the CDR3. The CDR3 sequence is CASSLADSRNQPQHF. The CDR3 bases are TGTGCCAGTAGTCTTGCGGACAGCCGCAATCAGCCCCAGCATTTT.

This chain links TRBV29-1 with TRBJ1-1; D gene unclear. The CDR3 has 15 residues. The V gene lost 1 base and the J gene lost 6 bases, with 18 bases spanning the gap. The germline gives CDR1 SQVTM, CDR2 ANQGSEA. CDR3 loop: CSVEGGRGPGAEAFF. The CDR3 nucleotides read TGCAGCGTTGAAGGGGGTCGCGGACCGGGAGCTGAAGCTTTCTTT.

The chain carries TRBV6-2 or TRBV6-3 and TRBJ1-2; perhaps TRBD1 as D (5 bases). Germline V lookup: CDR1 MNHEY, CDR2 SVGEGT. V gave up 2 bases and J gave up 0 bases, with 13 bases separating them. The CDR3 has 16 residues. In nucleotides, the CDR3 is TGTGCCAGCAGTTACGATCCCGGACACACTAACTATGGCTACACCTTC. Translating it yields CASSYDPGHTNYGYTF.

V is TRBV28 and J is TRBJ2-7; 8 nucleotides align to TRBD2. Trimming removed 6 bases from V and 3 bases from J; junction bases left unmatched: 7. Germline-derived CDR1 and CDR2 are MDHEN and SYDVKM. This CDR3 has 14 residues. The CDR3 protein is CASRTSGTSYEQYF. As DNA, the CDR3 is TGTGCCAGCAGAACCTCCGGGACTAGCTACGAGCAGTACTTC.

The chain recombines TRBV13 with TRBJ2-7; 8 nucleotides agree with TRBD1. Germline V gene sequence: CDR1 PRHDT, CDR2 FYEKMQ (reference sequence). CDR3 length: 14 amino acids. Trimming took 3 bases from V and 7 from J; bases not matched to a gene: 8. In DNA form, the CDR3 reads TGTGCCAGCAGCTTCGGACAGGGCGTTTGGGAGCAGTACTTC. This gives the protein CASSFGQGVWEQYF.

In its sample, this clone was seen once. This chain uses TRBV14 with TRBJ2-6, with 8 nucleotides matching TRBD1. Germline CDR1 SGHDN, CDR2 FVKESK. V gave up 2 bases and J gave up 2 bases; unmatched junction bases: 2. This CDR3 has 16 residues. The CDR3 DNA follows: TGTGCCAGCAGCCAACTGACAGGGGCTGGGGCCAACGTCCTGACTTTC. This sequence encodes CASSQLTGAGANVLTF.

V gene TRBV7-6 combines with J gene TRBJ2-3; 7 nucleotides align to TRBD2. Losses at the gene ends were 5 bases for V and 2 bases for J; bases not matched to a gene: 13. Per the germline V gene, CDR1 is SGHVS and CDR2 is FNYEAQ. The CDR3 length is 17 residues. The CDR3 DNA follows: TGTGCCAGCAGCAGAGAGCCCGGCGGGGGACCCACAGATACGCAGTATTTT. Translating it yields CASSREPGGGPTDTQYF.

The CDR3 DNA is TGTGCCAGCAGCGAACAAGGGTCGAGGGAAGAAAAACTGTTTTTT. Encoded protein: CASSEQGSREEKLFF. The rearrangement uses TRBV7-9 and TRBJ1-4, with D unresolved. CDR1 and CDR2 (germline): SEHNR, FQNEAQ (reference sequence). Trimming took off 5 bases at V and 8 bases at J, with 18 bases between the two ends. CDR3 length: 15 amino acids.

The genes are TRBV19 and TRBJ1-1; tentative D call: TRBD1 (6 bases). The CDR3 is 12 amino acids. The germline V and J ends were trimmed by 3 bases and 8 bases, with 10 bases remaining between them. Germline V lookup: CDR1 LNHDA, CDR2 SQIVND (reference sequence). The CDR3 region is CASSILGTEAFF. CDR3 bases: TGTGCCAGTAGTATTTTGGGGACAGAAGCTTTCTTT.

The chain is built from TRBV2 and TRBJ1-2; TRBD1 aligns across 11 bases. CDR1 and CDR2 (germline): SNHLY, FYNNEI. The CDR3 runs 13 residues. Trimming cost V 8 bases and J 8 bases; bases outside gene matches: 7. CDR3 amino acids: CASDGQGAWGYTF. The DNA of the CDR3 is TGTGCCAGCGACGGACAGGGGGCTTGGGGCTACACCTTC. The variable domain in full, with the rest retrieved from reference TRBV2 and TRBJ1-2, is EPEVTQTPSHQVTQMGQEVILRCVPISNHLYFYWYRQILGQKVEFLVSFYNNEISEKSEIFDDQFSVERPDGSNFTLKIRSTKLEDSAMYFCASDGQGAWGYTFGSGTRLTVV.